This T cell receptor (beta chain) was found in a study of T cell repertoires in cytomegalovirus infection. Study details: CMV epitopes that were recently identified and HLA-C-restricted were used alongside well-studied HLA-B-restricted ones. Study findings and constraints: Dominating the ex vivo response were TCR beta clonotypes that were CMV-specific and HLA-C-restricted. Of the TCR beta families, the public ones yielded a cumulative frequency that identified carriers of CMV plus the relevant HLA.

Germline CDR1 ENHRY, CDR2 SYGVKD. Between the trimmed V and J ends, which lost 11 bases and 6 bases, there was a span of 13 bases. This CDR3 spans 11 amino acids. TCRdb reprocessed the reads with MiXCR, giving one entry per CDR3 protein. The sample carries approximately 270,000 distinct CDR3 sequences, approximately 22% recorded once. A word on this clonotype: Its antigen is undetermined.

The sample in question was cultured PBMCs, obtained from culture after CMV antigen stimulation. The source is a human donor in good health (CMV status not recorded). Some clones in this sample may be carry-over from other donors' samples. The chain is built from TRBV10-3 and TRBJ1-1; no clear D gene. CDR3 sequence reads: CAGNLGSEAFF. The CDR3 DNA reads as TGTGCCGGGAACCTGGGTTCTGAAGCTTTCTTT.